This T cell receptor (beta chain) is from a study of blood T cell repertoires in COVID-19. V was cut by 3 bases and J by 7 bases, with 10 bases left in between. This CDR3 has 13 residues. In germline, CDR1 is ENHRY, CDR2 SYGVKD. The count of this clone is one. Original data processing: Reference gene primer amplification gave estimated nucleated cell counts. Assay: immunoSEQ multiplex PCR; the TCRdb copy retains only in-frame clones and omits some. The V and J calls and clone size are taken from that table; D and trimming were inferred from the DNA. The table lists about 250,000 clones, 80% to 90% of them singletons, with 1.2% to 1.5% in the top ten.

The chain carries TRBV10-3 and TRBJ1-5, with a tentative D call TRBD1 (5 bases). The sample consisted of peripheral blood. This TCR was sampled from a man aged 80 or over with acute or convalescent COVID-19. Here the CDR3 reads CAISDSGNQPQHF. In DNA form, the CDR3 reads TGTGCCATCAGTGATTCAGGGAACCAGCCCCAGCATTTT.